This TCR beta chain came from a study of identical twins. Study-level results: It was out-of-frame TCR alpha sharing in monozygotic twins that models underestimated.

Via MiXCR, TCRdb re-called the 5' RACE reads, giving one row per CDR3 protein. The sample includes about 570,000 distinct CDR3 sequences, 9% to 10% seen only once; the top ten take around 3.2%. Healthy Caucasians supplied all donations. This clonotype was recorded at least ten times. Its target is not known. CDR1 DFQATT and CDR2 SNEGSKA come from the germline V gene (reference sequence). CDR3 length: 13 residues. V gave up 3 bases and J gave up 4 bases, with 12 bases separating them. A further study also used this sample, focusing on yellow fever vaccine responses in identical twins.

The rearrangement links TRBV20-1 to TRBJ1-1; D is perhaps TRBD1 (5 bases). The material sequenced was PBMCs. This sequence was found in a woman under 30 in good health. The DNA for the CDR3 is TGCAGTGCTAGGGGGGTGGAAGTCACTGAAGCTTTCTTT. Protein product: CSARGVEVTEAFF.